This entry features one T cell receptor beta chain sequence. Its matching antigen is unknown. This entry belongs to a study of beta chain features in type 1 diabetes. Study-wide findings and caveats: Moderately but significantly shorter TCRB CDR3s were found in Type 1 diabetes patients in all four CD4+ subsets. Equally in patients and controls, shorter templates might have been favored by PCR. A greater similarity of naive, central memory and Treg TCRB repertoires was seen among patients than among healthy donors.

Since all of the isolated RNA was reverse transcribed, expressed TCRB transcripts were what got sequenced. Some clones are missing from TCRdb's copy, which holds only in-frame ones; the method was immunoSEQ multiplex PCR. The sample lists fewer than 650,000 clones, roughly 16% seen once, with more than 0.08% in the top ten. Every single donor gave one heparinised blood draw, and these averaged approximately 100 mL. V shed 9 bases and J shed 4 bases, with 7 bases lying between them. The CDR3 length is 11 residues. Germline V gene lookup returns CDR1 SNHLY and CDR2 FYNNEI. Sequenced: naive CD4+ T cells from blood. The clonotype was recovered from a man between 18 and 29 years old in good health. The chain couples TRBV2 to TRBJ2-1; D is unclear. As DNA, the CDR3 is TGTGCCAGTGAGGAGTACAATGAGCAGTTCTTC. Translating it yields CASEEYNEQFF.